The 29 T cell receptor beta chains given below trace back to one sample, sequenced in a study of T cell repertoires in cytomegalovirus infection. Each CDR3 protein gets one entry after TCRdb re-called the reads with MiXCR. The sample records hundreds of thousands of distinct CDR3 sequences, around 11% being singletons. The source material was PBMCs. These receptors all come from a human donor in good health (CMV status not recorded). Some clones in this sample may be carry-over from other donors' samples.

This clonotype was seen ten or more times. The rearrangement joins TRBV7-6 to TRBJ1-4; no firm D call. This CDR3 contains 15 residues. V lost 3 bases, J lost 5 bases, and 13 bases lay in between. The germline CDR1 and CDR2 sequences are SGHVS and FNYEAQ. CDR3 nucleotides: TGTGCCAGCAGCTTGATCGCCGGGAGAAATGAAAAACTGTTTTTT. Protein: CASSLIAGRNEKLFF.

This clonotype was counted many times. The rearrangement links TRBV7-9 to TRBJ1-2, with D tentatively TRBD1 (6 bases). The CDR3 has 16 amino acids. In germline, CDR1 is SEHNR, CDR2 FQNEAQ (reference sequence). The V and J ends lost 7 bases and 7 bases respectively, with 25 bases between them. This chain's CDR3 is CASTQSRTGTMAGYTF. The CDR3 DNA is TGTGCCAGCACCCAGAGCCGAACCGGGACAATGGCTGGCTACACCTTC. The complete variable domain, with remaining parts taken from reference TRBV7-9 and TRBJ1-2, reads DTGVSQNPRHKITKRGQNVTFRCDPISEHNRLYWYRQTLGQGPEFLTYFQNEAQLEKSRLLSDRFSAERPKGSFSTLEIQRTEQGDSAMYLCASTQSRTGTMAGYTFGSGTRLTVV.

This clonotype was counted ten times or more. The rearrangement links TRBV7-2 to TRBJ2-2; 9 bases agree with TRBD2. Germline CDR1 reads SGHTA; CDR2 reads FQGNSA. The CDR3 is 14 amino acids. V lost 2 bases and J lost 5; bases outside the gene matches: 0. The CDR3 DNA reads as TGTGCCAGCAGCTTAAGCGGGAGGACCGGGGAGCTGTTTTTT. Translated: CASSLSGRTGELFF.

The chain links TRBV28 to TRBJ2-2, with 8 bases matching TRBD2. The germline gives CDR1 MDHEN, CDR2 SYDVKM. CDR3 length: 16 residues. V lost 5 bases to trimming and J lost 6 bases; unmatched junction nucleotides: 11. The CDR3 spells CASSLSPGLGPGELFF. The DNA for the CDR3 is TGTGCCAGCAGTCTTTCCCCGGGACTAGGTCCCGGGGAGCTGTTTTTT.

This clonotype has a count of ten or more. This chain connects TRBV4-1 to TRBJ1-2; weak D call: TRBD1 (5 bases). Trimming pared 0 bases from V and 6 bases from J, leaving 14 bases between. This CDR3 is built from 15 residues. From germline, CDR1 is MGHRA and CDR2 YSYEKL. CDR3 nucleotide sequence: TGCGCCAGCAGCCAAGATTCGGGGGTCGGGGATGGCTACACCTTC. It translates to CASSQDSGVGDGYTF.

This clonotype showed up many times. This chain links TRBV6-5 with TRBJ1-5; D may be TRBD1 (5 bases). Germline CDR1 and CDR2: MNHEY and SVGAGI. With 4 bases removed from V and 0 bases from J, the gap between germline ends came to 16 bases. This CDR3 has 17 residues. The CDR3 DNA reads TGTGCCAGCAGTTCCAAAAAAGCAGGGTATAGCAATCAGCCCCAGCATTTT. The encoded protein is CASSSKKAGYSNQPQHF.

This clonotype was seen at least ten times. V is TRBV9 and J is TRBJ2-3, with D maybe TRBD2 (5 bases). Germline CDR1 and CDR2: SGDLS and YYNGEE. The length of the CDR3 is 17 residues. V shed 4 bases and J shed 2 bases, with 20 bases lying between them. In DNA form, the CDR3 reads TGTGCCAGCAGCCCCCCGCTGGGAGATATAAACACAGATACGCAGTATTTT. It encodes CASSPPLGDINTDTQYF.

V is TRBV20-1 and J is TRBJ1-2; D perhaps matches TRBD1 (5 bases). V gave up 1 base and J gave up 0 bases, with 12 bases separating them. The germline V gene has CDR1 DFQATT and CDR2 SNEGSKA (reference sequence). The length of the CDR3 is 15 residues. The CDR3 sequence: CSARAMGGSNYGYTF. For the CDR3, the DNA is TGCAGTGCTAGAGCGATGGGGGGGTCTAACTATGGCTACACCTTC.

V gene TRBV30 combines with J gene TRBJ2-2; D is uncertain. CDR1 and CDR2 from the germline V gene are GTSNPN and SVGIG (reference sequence). The CDR3 is 15 residues long. V lost 0 bases and J 4 bases, leaving 12 bases between the germline ends. CDR3 sequence: CAWSVKAAATGELFF. The CDR3 coding sequence is TGTGCCTGGAGTGTAAAGGCGGCCGCCACCGGGGAGCTGTTTTTT.

The sample holds a few counts of this clonotype. This chain connects TRBV6-1 to TRBJ2-1; D remains ambiguous. This CDR3 spans 16 amino acids. Germline loops: CDR1 MNHNS, CDR2 SASEGT. With 6 bases removed from V and 9 bases from J, the gap between germline ends came to 24 bases. CDR3 DNA sequence: TGTGCCAGCAGGGACCCCCTGGGATCTAGAACCGGTGAGCAGTTCTTC. Its translation is CASRDPLGSRTGEQFF.

The genes are TRBV7-9 and TRBJ2-1; weak D call: TRBD1 (5 bases). CDR1 is SEHNR and CDR2 is FQNEAQ in the germline V gene (reference sequence). The V gene lost 10 bases and the J gene lost 0 bases, with 10 bases spanning the gap. The CDR3 consists of 13 residues. CDR3 sequence (DNA): TGTGCCACGACAGAGAACTCCTACAATGAGCAGTTCTTC. It is translated as CATTENSYNEQFF.

This clonotype was detected ten times or more. The CDR3 nucleotides are TGTGCCAGTAGTACAAGACAGGAACTTCCCCGCTTAGCCCGGAACTATGGCTACACCTTC. Its translation: CASSTRQELPRLARNYGYTF. The chain employs TRBV19 and TRBJ1-2; the D gene is possibly TRBD1 (6 bases). V was cut by 4 bases and J by 2 bases, with 29 bases left in between. CDR1 and CDR2 (germline): LNHDA, SQIVND (reference sequence). The CDR3 length is 20 residues.

This clonotype has at least ten counts. This chain joins TRBV7-3 and TRBJ2-1; D might be TRBD1 (5 bases). This CDR3 spans 15 amino acids. V was shortened by 5 bases and J by 4 bases, with 15 bases between the two germline ends. Germline V CDR1 and CDR2: SGHTA, FQGTGA. CDR3 protein: CASSPSQGSYNEQFF. The DNA for the CDR3 is TGTGCCAGCAGCCCAAGCCAGGGCTCGTACAATGAGCAGTTCTTC.

This clonotype was counted between two and nine times. The gene calls are TRBV20-1 and TRBJ1-5, with TRBD1 matching 10 bases. CDR1 is DFQATT, CDR2 SNEGSKA, per germline (reference sequence). Trimming removed 6 bases from V and 6 bases from J; junction bases left unmatched: 8. The CDR3 spans 14 residues. CDR3 in amino acids: CSARDRGFTQPQHF. CDR3 nucleotides: TGCAGTGCAAGGGACAGGGGTTTCACTCAGCCCCAGCATTTT.

This clonotype was found many times. The V gene is TRBV28, the J gene TRBJ2-1, with TRBD2 identical over 9 bases. V gave up 6 bases and J gave up 10 bases; unmatched junction bases: 4. Germline assignment: CDR1 MDHEN and CDR2 SYDVKM. CDR3 size: 12 residues. CDR3 amino acids: CASRGTSQEQFF. CDR3 DNA: TGTGCCAGCAGAGGGACTAGCCAAGAGCAGTTCTTC.

The gene calls are TRBV29-1 and TRBJ1-2; TRBD1 matches at 8 bases. J lost 4 bases, V lost 6 bases, and 4 bases had no gene match. The CDR3 contains 12 residues. Germline CDR1 SQVTM, CDR2 ANQGSEA. CDR3 region: CSVEDRVYGYTF. CDR3 in DNA: TGCAGCGTCGAGGACAGGGTCTATGGCTACACCTTC.

V is TRBV2 and J is TRBJ1-2; no clear D. The V end was cut by 7 bases, the J end by 8 bases, with 17 bases between. The germline V gene has CDR1 SNHLY and CDR2 FYNNEI. The CDR3 runs to 13 residues. The CDR3 nucleotides are TGTGCCAGCACCGTGGCCGGCTCGTGGGGCTACACCTTC. This sequence encodes CASTVAGSWGYTF.

This clonotype has a count of ten or more. The J gene is TRBJ1-1, the V gene TRBV28; 7 bases line up with TRBD1. Germline trimming cut 3 bases from V and 4 bases from J; bases unmatched to any gene: 5. Germline CDR1 and CDR2: MDHEN and SYDVKM. CDR3 length: 14 residues. CDR3 amino acids: CASSLRGPSTEAFF. CDR3 DNA: TGTGCCAGCAGTTTGAGGGGGCCGAGCACTGAAGCTTTCTTT.

The table lists this clonotype with many counts. The V and J genes are TRBV20-1 and TRBJ1-1; the D is unclear. Germline-derived CDR1 and CDR2 are DFQATT and SNEGSKA (reference sequence). The CDR3 is made up of 14 amino acids. V lost 0 bases to trimming and J lost 1 base, with 9 bases between them. The CDR3 protein is CSARDYRSNTEAFF. CDR3 DNA sequence: TGCAGTGCTAGAGACTACCGTTCGAACACTGAAGCTTTCTTT.

To note about this clonotype: A much larger clonotype is one base distant, so this may be a read error. This rearrangement joins TRBV5-5 to TRBJ2-6; 8 bases align to TRBD2. The CDR3 runs to 19 residues. Germline lookup yields CDR1 SGHKS and CDR2 YYEKEE (reference sequence). The CDR3 loop is CVSSPGGEGGFSGANVLTF. CDR3 sequence (DNA): TGTGTCAGCAGCCCGGGAGGGGAGGGAGGATTCTCTGGGGCCAACGTCCTGACTTTC.

The table lists this clonotype with many counts. The J gene is TRBJ1-1, the V gene TRBV7-9; 11 nucleotides agree with TRBD1. There are 18 residues in the CDR3. The V and J ends lost 2 bases and 0 bases, in that order; junction bases with no gene match: 8. Germline V gene sequence: CDR1 SEHNR, CDR2 FQNEAQ (reference sequence). DNA for the CDR3: TGTGCCAGCAGCTTAACCGGACAGGGGGCATTGATGAACACTGAAGCTTTCTTT. Protein product: CASSLTGQGALMNTEAFF.

The gene calls are TRBV20-1 and TRBJ2-5; the match to TRBD1 covers 8 bases. The length of the CDR3 is 16 residues. Germline assignment: CDR1 DFQATT and CDR2 SNEGSKA (reference sequence). V was clipped by 7 bases and J by 5 bases; unmatched bases: 18. CDR3 sequence: CSVRGDFGRQGETQYF. The CDR3 DNA reads as TGCAGTGTTCGCGGGGACTTTGGGCGACAGGGGGAGACCCAGTACTTC.

This clonotype has at least ten counts. The rearrangement links TRBV12-3 or TRBV12-4 to TRBJ2-5, with D possibly TRBD2 on 5 matching bases. CDR3 size: 14 residues. V gave up 2 bases and J gave up 1 base, with 8 bases separating them. The CDR3 nucleotides are TGTGCCAGCAGTTTAATGAGGGTCCAAGAGACCCAGTACTTC. Translating gives CASSLMRVQETQYF.

This clonotype appeared many times. The rearrangement joins TRBV5-5 to TRBJ2-2; TRBD1 agrees at 11 bases. Losses at the gene ends were 4 bases for V and 2 bases for J; bases not matched to a gene: 7. This CDR3 comprises 17 residues. CDR1 and CDR2 from the germline V gene are SGHKS and YYEKEE (reference sequence). The CDR3 region is CASSVKGQGVNTGELFF. CDR3 bases: TGTGCCAGCAGCGTGAAGGGACAGGGGGTTAACACCGGGGAGCTGTTTTTT.

This clonotype was observed at least ten times. One end of the junction is discordant with germline, which a read error may explain. The chain is built from TRBV7-6 and TRBJ2-1; 15 nucleotides match TRBD2. There are 13 residues in the CDR3. Germline values: CDR1 SGHVS, CDR2 FNYEAQ. The DNA of the CDR3 is TGTGCCAGCAGCGGGGGACTAGCGGGGGGCCTTCTCTTC. It is translated as CASSGGLAGGLLF.

The rearrangement joins TRBV9 to TRBJ1-1; no clear D gene. CDR1 and CDR2 from the germline V gene are SGDLS and YYNGEE. The CDR3 is made up of 14 amino acids. The V gene lost 0 bases and the J gene lost 0 bases, with 6 bases spanning the gap. CDR3 protein: CASSVDVMNTEAFF. The CDR3 nucleotides read TGTGCCAGCAGCGTAGATGTGATGAACACTGAAGCTTTCTTT.

V is TRBV9 and J is TRBJ1-3; D is perhaps TRBD1 (5 bases). Deletions cut 0 bases from V and 4 bases from J, with 11 bases between. This CDR3 comprises 15 residues. Germline V gene lookup returns CDR1 SGDLS and CDR2 YYNGEE. CDR3 nucleotides: TGTGCCAGCAGCGTAGAAGGGGCCCCGGGAAACACCATATATTTT. Translating gives CASSVEGAPGNTIYF.

The chain is built from TRBV10-3 and TRBJ2-1, with 7 bases aligning to TRBD1. The germline V gene encodes CDR1 ENHRY and CDR2 SYGVKD. V shed 6 bases, J shed 3 bases, and the junction held 8 bases outside the gene matches. The CDR3 runs 15 residues. The CDR3 DNA follows: TGTGCCATCAGGACCGACAGGGAAAACTACAATGAGCAGTTCTTC. Protein product: CAIRTDRENYNEQFF.

Ten or more counts support this clonotype. The chain carries TRBV12-3 or TRBV12-4 and TRBJ2-5, with unresolved D. V dropped 6 bases and J dropped 2 bases, with 7 bases sitting between them. The CDR3 length is 12 residues. Here the CDR3 DNA reads TGTGCCAGCAGGGGATTTCAAGAGACCCAGTACTTC. The encoded protein is CASRGFQETQYF.